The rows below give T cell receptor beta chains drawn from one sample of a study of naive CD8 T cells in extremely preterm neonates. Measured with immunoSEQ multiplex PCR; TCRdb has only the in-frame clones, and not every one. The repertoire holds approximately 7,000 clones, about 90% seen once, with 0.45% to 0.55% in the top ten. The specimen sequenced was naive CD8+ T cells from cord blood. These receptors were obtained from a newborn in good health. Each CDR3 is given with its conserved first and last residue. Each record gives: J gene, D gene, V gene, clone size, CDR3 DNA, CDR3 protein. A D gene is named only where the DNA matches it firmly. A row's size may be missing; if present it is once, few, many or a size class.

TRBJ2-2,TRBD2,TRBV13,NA,TGTGCCAGCAGCTTGAGGGGCACTAGCGGGAGGGCCGGGGAGCTGTTTTTT,CASSLRGTSGRAGELFF
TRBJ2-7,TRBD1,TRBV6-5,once,TGTGCCAGCAGAAGGGACAGGGGGAACGAGCAGTACTTC,CASRRDRGNEQYF
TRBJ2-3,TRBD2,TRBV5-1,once,TGCGCCAGCAGTCTAGCGGGAGATTCCTTCACAGATACGCAGTATTTT,CASSLAGDSFTDTQYF
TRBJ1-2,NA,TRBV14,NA,TGTGCCAGCAGCCCGGGGGATGACTATGGCTACACCTTC,CASSPGDDYGYTF
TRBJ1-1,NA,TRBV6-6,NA,TGTGCCAGCAGTTACCTAACTACAAGGACTGAAGCTTTCTTT,CASSYLTTRTEAFF
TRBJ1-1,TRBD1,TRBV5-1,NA,TGCGCCAGCAGCTACCGACAGGGGGGTATGAACACTGAAGCTTTCTTT,CASSYRQGGMNTEAFF
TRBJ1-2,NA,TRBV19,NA,TGTGCCAGTAGCCCCCAGGGGAATGGCTACACCTTC,CASSPQGNGYTF
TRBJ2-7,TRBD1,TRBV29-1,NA,TGCAGCGTTGAGTGGGGACAGGGTGATCCACCATACGAGCAGTACTTC,CSVEWGQGDPPYEQYF
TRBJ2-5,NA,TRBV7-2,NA,TGTGCCAGCAGCTTTACGGGTAGCCAAGAGACCCAGTACTTC,CASSFTGSQETQYF
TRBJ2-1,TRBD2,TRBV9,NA,TGTGCCAGCAGCGGACTAGCGGGGCACAATGAGCAGTTCTTC,CASSGLAGHNEQFF
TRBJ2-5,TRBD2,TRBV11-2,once,TGTGCCAGCAGCTTAGGACTAGCGCAAGAGACCCAGTACTTC,CASSLGLAQETQYF
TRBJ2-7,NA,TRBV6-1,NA,TGTGCCAGCAGTGGAAGCCATGTTGTCAGCAGGAACTACGAGCAGTACTTC,CASSGSHVVSRNYEQYF
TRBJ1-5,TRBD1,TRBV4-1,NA,TGCGCCAGCAGCCGGACAGGGGATCAGCCCCAGCATTTT,CASSRTGDQPQHF
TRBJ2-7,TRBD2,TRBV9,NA,TGTGCCAGCAGCGTAGTCCGGACTTGGACTAGCGGGAGAGGCGAGCAGTACTTC,CASSVVRTWTSGRGEQYF
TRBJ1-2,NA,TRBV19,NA,TGTGCCAGTAGTTATAATACAGGATTCTATGGCTACACCTTC,CASSYNTGFYGYTF
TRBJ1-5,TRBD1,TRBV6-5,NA,TGTGCCAGCAGTACAGGGGGCAATCAGCCCCAGCATTTT,CASSTGGNQPQHF
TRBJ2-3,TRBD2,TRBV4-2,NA,TGTGCCAGCAGCCGCCCAGCGGGGGGCACAGATACGCAGTATTTT,CASSRPAGGTDTQYF
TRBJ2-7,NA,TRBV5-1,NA,TGCGCCAGCAGCTTGACAGGCTCCTACGAGCAGTACTTC,CASSLTGSYEQYF